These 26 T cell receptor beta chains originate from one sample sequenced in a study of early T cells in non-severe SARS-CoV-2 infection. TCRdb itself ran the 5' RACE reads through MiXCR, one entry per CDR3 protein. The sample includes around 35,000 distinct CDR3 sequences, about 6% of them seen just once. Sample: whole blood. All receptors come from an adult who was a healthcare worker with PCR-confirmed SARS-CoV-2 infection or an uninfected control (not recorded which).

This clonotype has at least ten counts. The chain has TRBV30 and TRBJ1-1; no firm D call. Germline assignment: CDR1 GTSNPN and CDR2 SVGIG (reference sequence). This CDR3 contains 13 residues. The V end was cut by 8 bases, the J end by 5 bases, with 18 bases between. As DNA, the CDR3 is TGTGCCGGGTTTCCGGACGGGAGGACTGAAGCTTTCTTT. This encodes CAGFPDGRTEAFF.

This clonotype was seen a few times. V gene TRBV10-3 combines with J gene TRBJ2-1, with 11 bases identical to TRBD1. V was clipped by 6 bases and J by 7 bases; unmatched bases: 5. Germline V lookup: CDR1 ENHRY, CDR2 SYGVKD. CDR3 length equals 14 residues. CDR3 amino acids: CAIRTGTGGNEQFF. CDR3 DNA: TGTGCCATCAGAACCGGGACAGGGGGAAATGAGCAGTTCTTC.

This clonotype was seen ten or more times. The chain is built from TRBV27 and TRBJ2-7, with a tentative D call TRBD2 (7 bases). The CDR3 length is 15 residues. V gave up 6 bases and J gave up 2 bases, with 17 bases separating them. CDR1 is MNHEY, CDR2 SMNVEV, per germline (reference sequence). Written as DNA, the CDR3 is TGTGCCAGCAGCCCCCGAGGGGGGGGGCCCTACGAGCAGTACTTC. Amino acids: CASSPRGGGPYEQYF.

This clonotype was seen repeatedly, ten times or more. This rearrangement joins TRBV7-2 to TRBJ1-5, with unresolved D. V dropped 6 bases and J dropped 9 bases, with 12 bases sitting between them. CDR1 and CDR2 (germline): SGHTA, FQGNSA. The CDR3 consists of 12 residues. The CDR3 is CASSSDIGPQHF. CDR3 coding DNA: TGTGCCAGCAGTTCAGACATAGGGCCCCAGCATTTT.

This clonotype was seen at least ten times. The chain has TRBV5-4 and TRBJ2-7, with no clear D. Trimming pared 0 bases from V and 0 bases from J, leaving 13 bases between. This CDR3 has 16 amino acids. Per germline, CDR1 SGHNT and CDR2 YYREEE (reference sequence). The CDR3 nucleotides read TGTGCCAGCAGCTTGGCGGAAGGCGAAATCTCCTACGAGCAGTACTTC. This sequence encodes CASSLAEGEISYEQYF.

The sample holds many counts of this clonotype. Written as DNA, the CDR3 is TGTGCCAGCAGCGTAGTCAGGGAGAGCACTGAAGCTTTCTTT. It is translated as CASSVVRESTEAFF. The chain links TRBV9 to TRBJ1-1, with D possibly matching TRBD1 (5 bases). The CDR3 loop spans 14 amino acids. V was trimmed by 0 bases and J by 4 bases, leaving 10 bases between them. Germline V CDR1 and CDR2: SGDLS, YYNGEE.

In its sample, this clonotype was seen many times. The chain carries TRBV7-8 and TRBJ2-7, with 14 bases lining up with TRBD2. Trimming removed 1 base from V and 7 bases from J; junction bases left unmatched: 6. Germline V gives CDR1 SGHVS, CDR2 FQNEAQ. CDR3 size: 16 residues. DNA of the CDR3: TGTGCCAGCAGCTTAGTGGGACTAGCGGGAGCGGGGGAGCAGTACTTC. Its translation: CASSLVGLAGAGEQYF. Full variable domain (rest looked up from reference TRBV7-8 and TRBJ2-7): GAGVSQSPRYKVAKRGQDVALRCDPISGHVSLFWYQQALGQGPEFLTYFQNEAQLDKSGLPSDRFFAERPEGSVSTLKIQRTQQEDSAVYLCASSLVGLAGAGEQYFGPGTRLTVT.

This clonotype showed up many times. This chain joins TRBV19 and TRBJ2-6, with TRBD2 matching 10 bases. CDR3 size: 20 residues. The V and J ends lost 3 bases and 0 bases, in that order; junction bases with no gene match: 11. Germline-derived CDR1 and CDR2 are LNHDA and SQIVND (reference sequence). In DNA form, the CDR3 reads TGTGCCAGTAGTATCCCCCCGGGAGTAGCGGGAGGCTCTGGGGCCAACGTCCTGACTTTC. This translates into CASSIPPGVAGGSGANVLTF.

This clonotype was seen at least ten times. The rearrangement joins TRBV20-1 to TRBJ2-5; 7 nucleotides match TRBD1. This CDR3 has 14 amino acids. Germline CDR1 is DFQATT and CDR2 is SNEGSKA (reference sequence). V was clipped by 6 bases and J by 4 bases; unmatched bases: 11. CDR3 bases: TGCAGTGCCAGCGGACAGGTGGTCGGAGAGACCCAGTACTTC. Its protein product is CSASGQVVGETQYF.

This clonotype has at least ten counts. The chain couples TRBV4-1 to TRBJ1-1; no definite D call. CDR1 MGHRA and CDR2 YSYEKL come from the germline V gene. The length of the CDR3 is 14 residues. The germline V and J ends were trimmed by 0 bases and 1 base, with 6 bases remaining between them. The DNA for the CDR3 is TGCGCCAGCAGCCAAGATGCGGGGAACACTGAAGCTTTCTTT. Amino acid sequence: CASSQDAGNTEAFF.

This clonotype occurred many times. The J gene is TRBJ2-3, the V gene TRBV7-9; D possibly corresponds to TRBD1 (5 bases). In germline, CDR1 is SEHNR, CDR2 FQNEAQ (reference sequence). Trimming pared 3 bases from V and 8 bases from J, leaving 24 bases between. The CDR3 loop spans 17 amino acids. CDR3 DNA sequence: TGTGCCAGCAGCTTCCTGGCGCAGGGTACCCTTTCGGGTACGCAGTATTTT. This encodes CASSFLAQGTLSGTQYF.

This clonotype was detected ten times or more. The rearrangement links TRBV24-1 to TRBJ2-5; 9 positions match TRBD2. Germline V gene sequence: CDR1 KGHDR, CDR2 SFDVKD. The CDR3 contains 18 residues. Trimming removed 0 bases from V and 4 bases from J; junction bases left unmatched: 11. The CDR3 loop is CATSDLKKLAGESETQYF. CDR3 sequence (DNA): TGTGCCACCAGTGATTTGAAGAAGTTAGCGGGAGAGTCAGAGACCCAGTACTTC.

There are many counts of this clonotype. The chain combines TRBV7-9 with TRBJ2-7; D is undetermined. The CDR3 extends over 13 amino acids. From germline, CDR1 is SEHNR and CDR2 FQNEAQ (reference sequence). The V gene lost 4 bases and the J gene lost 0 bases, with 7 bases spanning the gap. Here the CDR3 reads CASSSRFSYEQYF. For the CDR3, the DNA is TGTGCCAGCAGCTCCCGCTTCTCCTACGAGCAGTACTTC. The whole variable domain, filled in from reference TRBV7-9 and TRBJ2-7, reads DTGVSQNPRHKITKRGQNVTFRCDPISEHNRLYWYRQTLGQGPEFLTYFQNEAQLEKSRLLSDRFSAERPKGSFSTLEIQRTEQGDSAMYLCASSSRFSYEQYFGPGTRLTVT.

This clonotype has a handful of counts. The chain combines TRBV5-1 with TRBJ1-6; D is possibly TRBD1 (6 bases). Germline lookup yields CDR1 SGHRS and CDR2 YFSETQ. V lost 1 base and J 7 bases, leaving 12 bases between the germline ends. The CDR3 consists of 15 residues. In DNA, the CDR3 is TGCGCCAGCAGCTTGAATCCAGGGGAGAATTCACCCCTCCACTTT. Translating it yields CASSLNPGENSPLHF.

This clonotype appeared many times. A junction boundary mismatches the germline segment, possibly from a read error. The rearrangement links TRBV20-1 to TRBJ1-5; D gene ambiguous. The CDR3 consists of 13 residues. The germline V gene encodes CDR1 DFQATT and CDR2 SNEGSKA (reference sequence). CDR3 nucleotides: TGCAGTGCTTCAGCCACCGGCAATCAACCCCAGCATTTT. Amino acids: CSASATGNQPQHF.

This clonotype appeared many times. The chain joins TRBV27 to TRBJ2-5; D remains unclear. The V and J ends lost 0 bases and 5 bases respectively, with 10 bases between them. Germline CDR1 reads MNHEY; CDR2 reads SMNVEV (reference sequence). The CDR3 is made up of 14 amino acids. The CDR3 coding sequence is TGTGCCAGCAGTTTATCGGCGGCATTCGAGACCCAGTACTTC. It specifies CASSLSAAFETQYF.

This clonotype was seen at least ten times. CDR3 DNA: TGTGCCAGCAGCTCCCGGGATACGCAGTATTTT. As protein: CASSSRDTQYF. The chain has TRBV7-2 and TRBJ2-3; D is ambiguous. This CDR3 contains 11 residues. V was trimmed by 4 bases and J by 6 bases, leaving 5 bases between them. Germline CDR1 and CDR2: SGHTA and FQGNSA.

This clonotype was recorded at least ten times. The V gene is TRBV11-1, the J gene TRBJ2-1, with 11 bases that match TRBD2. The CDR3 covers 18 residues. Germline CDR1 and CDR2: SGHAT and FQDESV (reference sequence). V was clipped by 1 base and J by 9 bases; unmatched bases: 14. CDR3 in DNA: TGTGCCAGCAGCTTAGTAACTAGCGGGAGTCCTGGCGGGGGTGAGCAGTTCTTC. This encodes CASSLVTSGSPGGGEQFF.

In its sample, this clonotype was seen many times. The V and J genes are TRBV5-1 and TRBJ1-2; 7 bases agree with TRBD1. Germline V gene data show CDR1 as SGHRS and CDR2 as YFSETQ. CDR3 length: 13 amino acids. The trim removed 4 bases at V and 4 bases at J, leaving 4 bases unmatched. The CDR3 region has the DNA TGCGCCAGCAGCCAGGCAGGGGGCTATGGCTACACCTTC. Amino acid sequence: CASSQAGGYGYTF. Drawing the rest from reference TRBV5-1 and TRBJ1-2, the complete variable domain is KAGVTQTPRYLIKTRGQQVTLSCSPISGHRSVSWYQQTPGQGLQFLFEYFSETQRNKGNFPGRFSGRQFSNSRSEMNVSTLELGDSALYLCASSQAGGYGYTFGSGTRLTVV.

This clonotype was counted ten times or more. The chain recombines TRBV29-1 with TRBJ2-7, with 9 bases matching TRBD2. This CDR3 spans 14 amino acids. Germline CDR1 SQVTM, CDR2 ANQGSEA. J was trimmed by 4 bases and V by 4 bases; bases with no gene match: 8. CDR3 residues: CSVAVAGAVYEQYF. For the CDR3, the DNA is TGCAGCGTTGCCGTAGCGGGAGCGGTTTACGAGCAGTACTTC.

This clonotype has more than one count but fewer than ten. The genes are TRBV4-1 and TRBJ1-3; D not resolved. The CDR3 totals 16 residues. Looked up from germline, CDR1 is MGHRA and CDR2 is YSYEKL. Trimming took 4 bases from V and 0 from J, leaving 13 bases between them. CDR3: CASSLRTDSSGNTIYF. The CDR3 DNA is TGCGCCAGCAGCCTCCGGACGGACTCCTCTGGAAACACCATATATTTT.

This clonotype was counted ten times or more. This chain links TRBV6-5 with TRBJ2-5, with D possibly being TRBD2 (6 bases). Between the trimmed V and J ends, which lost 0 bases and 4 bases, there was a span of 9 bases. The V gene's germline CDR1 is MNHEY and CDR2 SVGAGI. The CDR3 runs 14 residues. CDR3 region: CASSYSAGRETQYF. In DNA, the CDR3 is TGTGCCAGCAGTTACTCGGCGGGAAGAGAGACCCAGTACTTC.

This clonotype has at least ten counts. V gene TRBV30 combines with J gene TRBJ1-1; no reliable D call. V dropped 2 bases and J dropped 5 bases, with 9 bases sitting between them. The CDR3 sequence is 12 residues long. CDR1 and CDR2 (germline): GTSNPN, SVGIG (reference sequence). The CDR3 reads CAWSRSGTEAFF. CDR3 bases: TGTGCCTGGAGTAGGAGCGGTACTGAAGCTTTCTTT. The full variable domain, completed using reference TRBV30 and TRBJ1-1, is SQTIHQWPATLVQPVGSPLSLECTVEGTSNPNLYWYRQAAGRGLQLLFYSVGIGQISSEVPQNLSASRPQDRQFILSSKKLLLSDSGFYLCAWSRSGTEAFFGQGTRLTVV.

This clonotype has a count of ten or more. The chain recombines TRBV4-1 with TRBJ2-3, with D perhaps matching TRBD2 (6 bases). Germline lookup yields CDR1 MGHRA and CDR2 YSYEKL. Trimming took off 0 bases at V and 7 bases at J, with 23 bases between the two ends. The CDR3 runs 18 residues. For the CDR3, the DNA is TGCGCCAGCAGCCAAGAGCGATCGGGGGTCTTAGGGCTATATACGCAGTATTTT. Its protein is CASSQERSGVLGLYTQYF.

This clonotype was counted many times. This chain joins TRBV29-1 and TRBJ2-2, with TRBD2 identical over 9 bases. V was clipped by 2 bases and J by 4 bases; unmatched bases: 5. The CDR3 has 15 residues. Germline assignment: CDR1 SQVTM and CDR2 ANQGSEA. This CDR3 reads CSVELAAGGTGELFF. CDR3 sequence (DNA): TGCAGCGTTGAACTTGCAGCGGGAGGCACCGGGGAGCTGTTTTTT.

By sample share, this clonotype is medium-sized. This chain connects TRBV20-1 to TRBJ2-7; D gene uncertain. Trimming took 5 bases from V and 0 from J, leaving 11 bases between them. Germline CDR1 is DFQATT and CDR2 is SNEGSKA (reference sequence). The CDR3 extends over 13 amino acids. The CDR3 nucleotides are TGCAGTGCTTTCGACCTGAGCTCCTACGAGCAGTACTTC. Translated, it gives CSAFDLSSYEQYF.